The rows below give T cell receptor beta chains drawn from one sample of a study of blood T cell repertoires in COVID-19. The data were produced by immunoSEQ multiplex PCR, yet TCRdb's version contains in-frame clones alone and is incomplete. The sample contains approximately 100,000 clones, roughly 88% of which appear only once. The source material was peripheral blood. The receptors come from a human donor in a cohort sampled during active COVID-19. CDR3s include the opening cysteine and the closing phenylalanine or tryptophan. The D gene is left open where the match is weak. Expanded clones are given a class, and other clones once, few, many or no size at all.

j_gene | d_gene | abundance | v_gene | CDR3aa | CDR3nt
TRBJ2-7 | TRBD1 | . | TRBV19 | CASSIGLFDRGYEQYF | TGTGCCAGTAGTATAGGCTTGTTTGACAGGGGTTACGAGCAGTACTTC
TRBJ2-7 | TRBD1 | . | TRBV13 | CASSARDRLIYEQYF | TGTGCCAGCAGCGCACGGGACAGGCTTATCTACGAGCAGTACTTC
TRBJ2-1 | TRBD2 | . | TRBV19 | CASSIPSSGPSYNEQFF | TGTGCCAGTAGTATACCGTCTAGCGGGCCCTCCTACAATGAGCAGTTCTTC
TRBJ1-2 | TRBD1 | . | TRBV7-2 | CASSSPRTGEGYGYTF | TGTGCCAGCAGCTCCCCCCGGACAGGGGAAGGCTATGGCTACACCTTC
TRBJ1-2 | . | . | TRBV7-8 | CASSLVPSGYGYTF | TGTGCCAGCAGCTTAGTTCCTTCAGGATATGGCTACACCTTC
TRBJ1-1 | TRBD1 | . | TRBV5-1 | CASSFEDRLNTEAFF | TGCGCCAGCAGCTTTGAGGACAGGCTGAACACTGAAGCTTTCTTT
TRBJ2-7 | TRBD2 | . | TRBV2 | CASSEVRLAGEYEQYF | TGTGCCAGCAGTGAAGTCCGACTAGCGGGCGAATACGAGCAGTACTTC
TRBJ2-1 | . | . | TRBV12-3/TRBV12-4 | CASSLLVGNEQFF | TGTGCCAGCAGTCTACTAGTAGGCAATGAGCAGTTCTTC
TRBJ2-5 | . | . | TRBV16 | CASSQSGGETQYF | TGTGCCAGCAGCCAATCAGGAGGGGAGACCCAGTACTTC
TRBJ1-3 | TRBD1 | . | TRBV5-1 | CASSQDTGASGNTIYF | TGCGCCAGCAGCCAGGATACAGGGGCCTCTGGAAACACCATATATTTT
TRBJ2-3 | TRBD2 | . | TRBV4-1 | CASSQRGMAGGSTDTQYF | TGCGCCAGCAGCCAAAGGGGTATGGCGGGGGGAAGCACAGATACGCAGTATTTT
TRBJ2-1 | . | few | TRBV30 | CAWSTGAGGYGEQFF | TGTGCCTGGAGTACCGGGGCTGGGGGCTACGGTGAGCAGTTCTTC
TRBJ1-3 | . | . | TRBV20-1 | CSASFAGAGNTIYF | TGCAGTGCTAGTTTCGCGGGGGCTGGAAACACCATATATTTT